This T cell receptor beta chain was found in a study of blood T cell repertoires in COVID-19. Only in-frame clones appear in the TCRdb table, and some are missing; sequencing was by immunoSEQ multiplex PCR. The profile shows 200,000 to 300,000 clones, about 85% of them singletons. The source of this sequence is a man aged 60 to 75 with acute or convalescent COVID-19. Sequencing was carried out using peripheral blood.

Here the CDR3 reads CASSVLAGARTGELFF. The CDR3 DNA is TGTGCCAGCAGTGTTCTAGCGGGAGCGCGGACCGGGGAGCTGTTTTTT. The chain has TRBV27 and TRBJ2-2; 10 positions agree with TRBD2. V lost 5 bases and J lost 5; bases outside the gene matches: 8. This CDR3 comprises 16 residues. The germline V gene encodes CDR1 MNHEY and CDR2 SMNVEV (reference sequence).